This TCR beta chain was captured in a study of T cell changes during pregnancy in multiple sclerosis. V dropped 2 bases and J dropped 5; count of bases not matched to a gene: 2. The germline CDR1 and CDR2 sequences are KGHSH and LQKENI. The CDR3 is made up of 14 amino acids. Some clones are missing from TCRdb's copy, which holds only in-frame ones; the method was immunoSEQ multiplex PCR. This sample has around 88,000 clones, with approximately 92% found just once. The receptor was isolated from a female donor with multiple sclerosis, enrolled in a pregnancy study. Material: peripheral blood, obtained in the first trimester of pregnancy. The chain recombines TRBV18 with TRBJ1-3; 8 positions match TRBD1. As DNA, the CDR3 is TGTGCCAGCTCACCAGGACAGGGCAGAAACACCATATATTTT. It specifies CASSPGQGRNTIYF.